What follows describes a single T cell receptor beta chain. This clone was seen only a few times. There is no known antigen for this receptor. No quality values exist for individual bases; no much larger clone is one base distant. Each donor gave one peripheral blood draw, averaging around 120 mL, which was collected into heparinised tubes. A BD FACSAria II and a panel including CD45RO, CCR7, CD25, CD127, CD95 and CD27 were used to sort naive, central memory, regulatory and stem cell-like memory CD4+ T cells. Purity was above 95% for every sorted population. PBMCs were isolated right away by Lymphoprep density gradient centrifugation and were stained directly, without culture. So that batch effects would be minimized, each experiment stained and sorted samples in pairs, pairing one healthy donor with one patient. This sample is part of a study of beta chain features in type 1 diabetes (dated by TCRdb to the late 2010s). Background for the entire study: Mean age, gender distribution, total cell number and subset yield were not different between patients and healthy donors. Regulatory and stem cell-like memory subsets were obtained from only 8 patients and roughly eight healthy donors, while naive and central memory subsets were obtained from all 30 or so donors. The study compared the TCRB repertoires of sorted circulating CD4+ T cell subsets in recently diagnosed type 1 diabetes patients with those in matched healthy donors. A total of under 140,000,000 sorted cells were examined across all samples, and the number of cells per subset was strongly correlated with RNA yield. Overall results and qualifications from the work: Because cDNA was sequenced instead of genomic DNA, activated cells with high expression could be over-represented, although the groups did not differ in activation or CD3 levels. A moderate but significant shortening of TCRB CDR3 length was observed in type 1 diabetes patients in all four CD4+ subsets. Naive, central memory and regulatory TCRB repertoires appeared to be more similar among patients than among healthy donors. Shorter templates might be favored by PCR, yet because patient and control samples were amplified and corrected together, any such skew would affect both groups equally. At VDJ recombination sites, patients with type 1 diabetes made fewer insertions and deleted more nucleotides, a pattern implying thymic rearrangement abnormalities. Because small numbers of individuals were included in the HLA sub-analyses, any influence of HLA type on TCRB rearrangement was left unresolved.

All of the isolated RNA was reverse transcribed with the High Capacity cDNA Reverse Transcription Kit, so expressed TCRB transcripts were sequenced. Deep immunoSEQ sequencing was applied to naive, central memory and regulatory T cell samples, giving an average of around 3.8 million total reads per sample. Sorted cells were lysed in RLT buffer, and RNA was extracted using DNase-treated RNeasy Micro or Mini kits according to cell number. To prevent cross-contamination, each cell subset was processed individually, whereas patient and healthy donor samples were processed jointly. Using the immunoSEQ multiplex PCR, TCRB sequences were amplified from cDNA into 87-bp fragments spanning the CDR3 region. Sequencing of the amplicons was performed on the Illumina HiSeq platform. The authors processed their data as follows. PCR bias was computationally corrected using synthetic template baselines, reads within Hamming distance 2 were collapsed, and singletons that could not be merged were discarded. Reads were aligned against IMGT so that V, D and J genes, CDR3 length and insertions or deletions at six rearrangement sites could be assigned. Clonotype counts were normalized to sorted cell number within each subset before computing true diversity and Gini coefficients with the tcR R package. Repertoire sharing was quantified using the overlap coefficient calculated on TCRB nucleotide sequences. Out-of-frame TCRB sequences from naive cells were analyzed to stand in for the pre-selection repertoire. Drawn from immuneACCESS, this table holds only the in-frame rearrangements with V and J called that TCRdb kept. Clones are partly lost; checked studies trace under half to an unresolved V gene and leave the rest unexplained. V and J calls and clone size are given by that table; D and trimming were obtained from the DNA. The sample table lists 250,000 to 350,000 clones, more than 13% of them with a count of one. 0.017% of the sample is taken by the ten largest.

The sample consisted of naive CD4+ T cells from blood. According to the study, the label for this sample's cell subset or site signals: true naive CD4+ T cells. This sequence originates from a man aged 25-40 years with type 1 diabetes.

The CDR3 reads CASSVGTEATYEQYF. DNA sequence: TGTGCCAGCAGCGTAGGGACGGAGGCCACTTACGAGCAGTACTTC. The rearranged chain carries TRBV9 and TRBJ2-7; a tentative D call is TRBD2 (5 bases match). In the germline V gene, CDR1 corresponds to SGDLS and CDR2 to YYNGEE. Deletion took 0 bases off V and 4 bases off J, with a span of 14 bases between the germline ends. From the cysteine through the phenylalanine, the CDR3 covers 15 amino acids. The only DNA kept is the CDR3, 45 bases in frame from the first base. Joined to the reference TRBV9 and TRBJ2-7 proteins, this CDR3 gives the full variable domain: DSGVTQTPKHLITATGQRVTLRCSPRSGDLSVYWYQQSLDQGLQFLIQYYNGEERAKGNILERFSAQQFPDLHSELNLSSLELGDSALYFCASSVGTEATYEQYFGPGTRLTVT.